Here is one T cell receptor (beta chain) with its context. Its antigen remains unidentified. The table came from immunoSEQ multiplex PCR; TCRdb's copy has only in-frame clones and leaves some out. The table has under 1,100,000 clones, about three quarters seen once; the top ten hold approximately 1.5%. In germline, CDR1 is SGHDN, CDR2 FVKESK. V was cut by 1 base and J by 12 bases, with 10 bases left in between. The CDR3 consists of 12 residues. This record belongs to a study of shared clonotypes between healthy human individuals. Notes on the study in general: Sequencing depth was expected to affect clonotype sharing among donors. Of the naive CD4 clonotypes, around 4.7% were shared across several donors.

Donors, healthy HIV-negative adults, lacked recent acute infections or vaccinations. The sequencing sample was made of memory CD4+ T cells sorted from blood. The subset: CD45RA-negative fraction. The chain recombines TRBV14 with TRBJ2-4; D unclear. The clonotype was recovered from a man between 18 and 35 years old in good health. Here the CDR3 reads CASSQGRRYQYF. In DNA form, the CDR3 reads TGTGCCAGCAGCCAAGGTAGACGCTATCAGTACTTC.